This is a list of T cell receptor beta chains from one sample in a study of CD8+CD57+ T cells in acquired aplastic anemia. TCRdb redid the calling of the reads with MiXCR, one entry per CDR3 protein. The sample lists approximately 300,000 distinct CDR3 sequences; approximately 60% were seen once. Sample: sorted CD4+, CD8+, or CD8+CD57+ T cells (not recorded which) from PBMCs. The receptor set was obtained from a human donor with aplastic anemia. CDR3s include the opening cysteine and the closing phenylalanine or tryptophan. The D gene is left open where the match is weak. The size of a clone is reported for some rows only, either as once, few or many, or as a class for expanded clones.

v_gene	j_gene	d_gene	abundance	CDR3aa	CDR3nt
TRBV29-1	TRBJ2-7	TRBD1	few	CSVGGPGQGADEQYF	TGCAGCGTTGGAGGCCCAGGGCAGGGGGCCGACGAGCAGTACTTC
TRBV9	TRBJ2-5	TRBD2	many	CASSVNSGVQETQYF	TGTGCCAGCAGCGTAAACAGCGGGGTGCAAGAGACCCAGTACTTC
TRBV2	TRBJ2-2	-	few	CASSGQGANTGELFF	TGTGCCAGCAGTGGTCAGGGCGCGAACACCGGGGAGCTGTTTTTT
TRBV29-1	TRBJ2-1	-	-	CSATVGVNEQFF	TGCAGCGCGACCGTCGGTGTCAATGAGCAGTTCTTC
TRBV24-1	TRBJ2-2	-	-	CATRSGDTGELFF	TGTGCCACCAGGAGTGGGGACACCGGGGAGCTGTTTTTT
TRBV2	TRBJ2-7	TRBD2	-	CASPSSPSGDYEQYF	TGTGCCAGCCCCTCATCGCCTAGCGGGGACTACGAGCAGTACTTC
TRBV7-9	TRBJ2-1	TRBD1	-	CASSLAGTGSYNEQFF	TGTGCCAGCAGCTTAGCCGGGACAGGCTCCTACAATGAGCAGTTCTTC
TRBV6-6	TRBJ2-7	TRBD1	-	CASSLLPGQGAFEQYF	TGTGCCAGCAGTCTTCTCCCGGGACAGGGGGCCTTCGAGCAGTACTTC
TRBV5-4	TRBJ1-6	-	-	CASSQDSRSDSPLHF	TGTGCCAGCAGCCAGGACAGTCGCTCTGATTCACCCCTCCACTTT
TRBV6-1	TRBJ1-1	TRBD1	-	CASSKDRRGRAFF	TGTGCCAGCAGTAAGGACAGGCGTGGGAGAGCTTTCTTT